Listed below are T cell receptor beta chains from one sample, sequenced in a study of early T cells in non-severe SARS-CoV-2 infection. One entry per CDR3 protein results from TCRdb running MiXCR on the 5' RACE reads. The repertoire includes under 80,000 distinct CDR3 sequences, approximately 10% of them detected once, and 3% to 4.5% sits in the top ten. Sequencing was done on a sample of whole blood. These receptors were obtained from an adult who was a healthcare worker with PCR-confirmed SARS-CoV-2 infection or an uninfected control (not recorded which). Each CDR3 is given with its conserved first and last residue. A D gene is named only where the DNA matches it firmly. Size values are once, few and many counts, or a class for expanded clones, and some rows have none.

CDR3 length: 12; V gene: TRBV29-1; J gene: TRBJ1-5; D gene: .; clone size: few; CDR3 protein: CSVEWGPQPQHF; CDR3 DNA: TGCAGCGTTGAATGGGGACCTCAGCCCCAGCATTTT
CDR3 length: 13; V gene: TRBV7-7; J gene: TRBJ2-7; D gene: .; clone size: many; CDR3 protein: CASSPLERYEQYF; CDR3 DNA: TGTGCTAGCAGCCCCCTGGAGAGATACGAGCAGTACTTC
CDR3 length: 14; V gene: TRBV27; J gene: TRBJ2-3; D gene: .; clone size: .; CDR3 protein: CASSRDPEFFSQYF; CDR3 DNA: TGTGCCAGCAGTCGGGACCCGGAGTTTTTCTCGCAGTATTTT
CDR3 length: 17; V gene: TRBV6-5; J gene: TRBJ2-7; D gene: .; clone size: many; CDR3 protein: CASSYQKPQGTGHEQYF; CDR3 DNA: TGTGCCAGCAGTTACCAAAAACCTCAGGGGACGGGTCACGAGCAGTACTTC
CDR3 length: 12; V gene: TRBV3-1; J gene: TRBJ2-7; D gene: .; clone size: many; CDR3 protein: CASSQGHRRQYF; CDR3 DNA: TGTGCCAGCAGCCAAGGACACCGTAGGCAGTACTTC
CDR3 length: 16; V gene: TRBV7-2; J gene: TRBJ2-3; D gene: .; clone size: .; CDR3 protein: CASSYRTGPPRGTQYF; CDR3 DNA: TGTGCCAGCAGTTATCGGACCGGCCCCCCCAGGGGTACGCAGTATTTT
CDR3 length: 17; V gene: TRBV7-2; J gene: TRBJ2-1; D gene: TRBD2; clone size: many; CDR3 protein: CASSLSGLALSYNEQFF; CDR3 DNA: TGTGCCAGCAGCCTTAGCGGACTAGCGCTCTCCTACAATGAGCAGTTCTTC
CDR3 length: 13; V gene: TRBV7-3; J gene: TRBJ2-5; D gene: .; clone size: few; CDR3 protein: CASSLDQGETQYF; CDR3 DNA: TGTGCCAGCAGCTTAGATCAGGGGGAGACCCAGTACTTC
CDR3 length: 18; V gene: TRBV10-3; J gene: TRBJ2-7; D gene: TRBD2; clone size: few; CDR3 protein: CADPPDGTSGRGDYEQYF; CDR3 DNA: TGTGCCGACCCACCCGACGGGACTAGCGGGCGAGGGGACTACGAGCAGTACTTC
CDR3 length: 15; V gene: TRBV2; J gene: TRBJ1-5; D gene: .; clone size: few; CDR3 protein: CASSRMSGAYQPQHF; CDR3 DNA: TGTGCCAGCAGTCGGATGTCAGGGGCTTATCAGCCCCAGCATTTT
CDR3 length: 17; V gene: TRBV11-2; J gene: TRBJ2-3; D gene: TRBD2; clone size: many; CDR3 protein: CASSSAFDAGAPDTQYF; CDR3 DNA: TGTGCCAGCAGCTCGGCCTTTGATGCGGGAGCTCCAGATACGCAGTATTTT
CDR3 length: 12; V gene: TRBV5-1; J gene: TRBJ2-3; D gene: .; clone size: .; CDR3 protein: CASSLVPDTQYF; CDR3 DNA: TGCGCCAGCAGCTTGGTCCCAGATACGCAGTATTTT
CDR3 length: 15; V gene: TRBV5-4; J gene: TRBJ2-7; D gene: .; clone size: many; CDR3 protein: CASSLAGQSSYEQYF; CDR3 DNA: TGTGCCAGCAGCTTGGCGGGGCAGAGCTCCTACGAGCAGTACTTC
CDR3 length: 18; V gene: TRBV18; J gene: TRBJ1-3; D gene: TRBD1; clone size: many; CDR3 protein: CASSPAPTGGHLGNTIYF; CDR3 DNA: TGTGCCAGCTCACCAGCCCCTACAGGGGGCCATTTAGGAAACACCATATATTTT
CDR3 length: 16; V gene: TRBV2; J gene: TRBJ2-7; D gene: TRBD2; clone size: many; CDR3 protein: CASTTSGRAATYEQYF; CDR3 DNA: TGTGCCAGCACTACTAGCGGGAGGGCCGCCACCTACGAGCAGTACTTC
CDR3 length: 12; V gene: TRBV2; J gene: TRBJ2-5; D gene: TRBD1; clone size: many; CDR3 protein: CAIGTGEETQYF; CDR3 DNA: TGTGCCATCGGGACAGGGGAAGAGACCCAGTACTTC
CDR3 length: 15; V gene: TRBV3-1; J gene: TRBJ2-3; D gene: .; clone size: few; CDR3 protein: CASSHQAGRLPTQYF; CDR3 DNA: TGTGCCAGCAGCCACCAGGCGGGTCGCCTTCCTACGCAGTATTTT
CDR3 length: 13; V gene: TRBV12-3/TRBV12-4; J gene: TRBJ2-1; D gene: .; clone size: .; CDR3 protein: CASTPPEHNEQFF; CDR3 DNA: TGTGCCAGCACCCCACCCGAGCACAATGAGCAGTTCTTC
CDR3 length: 16; V gene: TRBV19; J gene: TRBJ2-2; D gene: .; clone size: .; CDR3 protein: CASNNGAGLNTGELFF; CDR3 DNA: TGTGCCAGTAACAATGGGGCGGGGCTGAACACCGGGGAGCTGTTTTTT
CDR3 length: 15; V gene: TRBV7-2; J gene: TRBJ1-2; D gene: .; clone size: many; CDR3 protein: CASSLAEAGGYGYTF; CDR3 DNA: TGTGCCAGCAGCTTAGCGGAGGCAGGCGGCTATGGCTACACCTTC
CDR3 length: 13; V gene: TRBV5-4; J gene: TRBJ2-1; D gene: .; clone size: once; CDR3 protein: CASSDLSHNEQFF; CDR3 DNA: TGTGCCAGCAGCGACTTGTCCCACAATGAGCAGTTCTTC
CDR3 length: 15; V gene: TRBV12-3/TRBV12-4; J gene: TRBJ2-1; D gene: .; clone size: few; CDR3 protein: CASSLAAGVNNEQFF; CDR3 DNA: TGTGCCAGCAGTTTAGCGGCAGGGGTCAACAATGAGCAGTTCTTC
CDR3 length: 16; V gene: TRBV6-5; J gene: TRBJ1-3; D gene: .; clone size: .; CDR3 protein: CASSYSRGARGNTIYF; CDR3 DNA: TGTGCCAGCAGTTACTCGCGGGGCGCTAGAGGAAACACCATATATTTT
CDR3 length: 16; V gene: TRBV2; J gene: TRBJ2-1; D gene: .; clone size: .; CDR3 protein: CASRANRDFSYNEQFF; CDR3 DNA: TGTGCCAGCAGAGCCAACCGGGACTTTTCCTACAATGAGCAGTTCTTC
CDR3 length: 13; V gene: TRBV29-1; J gene: TRBJ1-2; D gene: TRBD1; clone size: many; CDR3 protein: CSVEDDRAGGYTF; CDR3 DNA: TGCAGCGTTGAAGATGACAGGGCGGGAGGCTACACCTTC
CDR3 length: 13; V gene: TRBV7-9; J gene: TRBJ2-1; D gene: .; clone size: few; CDR3 protein: CASSMFRDNEQFF; CDR3 DNA: TGTGCCAGCAGCATGTTTCGAGACAATGAGCAGTTCTTC
CDR3 length: 14; V gene: TRBV7-9; J gene: TRBJ2-4; D gene: .; clone size: many; CDR3 protein: CASSSQEVKNIQYF; CDR3 DNA: TGTGCCAGCAGCTCACAGGAAGTCAAAAACATTCAGTACTTC
CDR3 length: 13; V gene: TRBV29-1; J gene: TRBJ2-3; D gene: TRBD1; clone size: few; CDR3 protein: CSVAGQSTDTQYF; CDR3 DNA: TGCAGCGTTGCGGGACAGAGCACAGATACGCAGTATTTT
CDR3 length: 15; V gene: TRBV20-1; J gene: TRBJ1-2; D gene: .; clone size: few; CDR3 protein: CSARDWDLQDYGYTF; CDR3 DNA: TGCAGTGCTAGAGATTGGGATCTCCAGGACTATGGCTACACCTTC
CDR3 length: 15; V gene: TRBV12-3/TRBV12-4; J gene: TRBJ2-7; D gene: .; clone size: .; CDR3 protein: CASSLSLPYIHEQYF; CDR3 DNA: TGTGCCAGCAGTTTATCCCTTCCTTATATCCACGAGCAGTACTTC
CDR3 length: 16; V gene: TRBV12-3/TRBV12-4; J gene: TRBJ1-1; D gene: .; clone size: many; CDR3 protein: CASSPTVRAGPTEAFF; CDR3 DNA: TGTGCCAGCAGTCCCACCGTTCGGGCAGGCCCCACTGAAGCTTTCTTT
CDR3 length: 15; V gene: TRBV29-1; J gene: TRBJ2-3; D gene: TRBD2; clone size: few; CDR3 protein: CSVLLAGGRTDTQYF; CDR3 DNA: TGCAGCGTTTTACTAGCGGGGGGGCGCACAGATACGCAGTATTTT
CDR3 length: 17; V gene: TRBV9; J gene: TRBJ2-2; D gene: TRBD2; clone size: .; CDR3 protein: CASSVGLAGPNTGELFF; CDR3 DNA: TGTGCCAGCAGCGTAGGACTAGCGGGACCTAACACCGGGGAGCTGTTTTTT
CDR3 length: 14; V gene: TRBV12-3/TRBV12-4; J gene: TRBJ2-3; D gene: .; clone size: many; CDR3 protein: CASNEGPRTDTQYF; CDR3 DNA: TGTGCCAGCAACGAAGGACCTCGCACAGATACGCAGTATTTT
CDR3 length: 13; V gene: TRBV29-1; J gene: TRBJ2-2; D gene: .; clone size: .; CDR3 protein: CSVGTANTGELFF; CDR3 DNA: TGCAGCGTTGGGACAGCGAACACCGGGGAGCTGTTTTTT
CDR3 length: 16; V gene: TRBV10-3; J gene: TRBJ2-7; D gene: TRBD1; clone size: few; CDR3 protein: CAISSPGTGAPYEQYF; CDR3 DNA: TGTGCCATCAGTTCCCCTGGGACAGGGGCTCCCTACGAGCAGTACTTC
CDR3 length: 16; V gene: TRBV27; J gene: TRBJ1-1; D gene: .; clone size: many; CDR3 protein: CASSLHGGNGHTEAFF; CDR3 DNA: TGTGCCAGCAGTTTACATGGCGGGAACGGGCACACTGAAGCTTTCTTT
CDR3 length: 15; V gene: TRBV5-1; J gene: TRBJ2-7; D gene: TRBD2; clone size: many; CDR3 protein: CASSEGLAGPYEQYF; CDR3 DNA: TGCGCCAGCAGCGAAGGACTAGCGGGCCCCTACGAGCAGTACTTC
CDR3 length: 14; V gene: TRBV18; J gene: TRBJ2-7; D gene: .; clone size: many; CDR3 protein: CASSLRLRGYEQYF; CDR3 DNA: TGTGCCAGCTCCCTTCGACTAAGAGGTTACGAGCAGTACTTC
CDR3 length: 16; V gene: TRBV9; J gene: TRBJ2-5; D gene: .; clone size: .; CDR3 protein: CASSEEDSPGMETQYF; CDR3 DNA: TGTGCCAGCAGCGAGGAAGACAGCCCGGGCATGGAGACCCAGTACTTC
CDR3 length: 13; V gene: TRBV7-9; J gene: TRBJ1-2; D gene: .; clone size: many; CDR3 protein: CASSPTVNYGYTF; CDR3 DNA: TGTGCCAGCAGCCCGACAGTAAACTATGGCTACACCTTC
CDR3 length: 16; V gene: TRBV11-2; J gene: TRBJ2-1; D gene: .; clone size: many; CDR3 protein: CASSLALATSYNEQFF; CDR3 DNA: TGTGCCAGCAGCTTAGCCCTAGCTACCTCCTACAATGAGCAGTTCTTC
CDR3 length: 14; V gene: TRBV30; J gene: TRBJ1-2; D gene: .; clone size: many; CDR3 protein: CAWSGGALGYGYTF; CDR3 DNA: TGTGCCTGGAGTGGGGGGGCTCTAGGCTATGGCTACACCTTC
CDR3 length: 15; V gene: TRBV7-9; J gene: TRBJ1-3; D gene: .; clone size: .; CDR3 protein: CASSLGGRWGGTIYF; CDR3 DNA: TGTGCCAGCAGCTTAGGTGGCCGGTGGGGCGGCACCATATATTTT
CDR3 length: 16; V gene: TRBV4-1; J gene: TRBJ2-1; D gene: TRBD2; clone size: .; CDR3 protein: CASSQERGRADNEQFF; CDR3 DNA: TGCGCCAGCAGCCAAGAACGCGGGAGGGCCGACAATGAGCAGTTCTTC
CDR3 length: 15; V gene: TRBV7-9; J gene: TRBJ2-4; D gene: TRBD2; clone size: .; CDR3 protein: CASSPSGTDLAIQYF; CDR3 DNA: TGTGCCAGCAGCCCTAGCGGGACGGATTTAGCCATTCAGTACTTC